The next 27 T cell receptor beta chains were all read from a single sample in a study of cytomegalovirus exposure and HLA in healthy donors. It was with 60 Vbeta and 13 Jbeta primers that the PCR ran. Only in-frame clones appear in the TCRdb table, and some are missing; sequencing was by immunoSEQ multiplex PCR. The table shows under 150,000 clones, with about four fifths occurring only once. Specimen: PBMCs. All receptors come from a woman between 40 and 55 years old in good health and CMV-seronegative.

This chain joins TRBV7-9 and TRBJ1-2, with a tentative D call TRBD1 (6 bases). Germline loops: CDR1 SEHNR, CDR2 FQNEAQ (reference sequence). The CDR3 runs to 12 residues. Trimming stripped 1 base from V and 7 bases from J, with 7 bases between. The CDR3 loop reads CASSLDRVGYTF. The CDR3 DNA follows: TGTGCCAGCAGCTTAGACAGGGTTGGCTACACCTTC.

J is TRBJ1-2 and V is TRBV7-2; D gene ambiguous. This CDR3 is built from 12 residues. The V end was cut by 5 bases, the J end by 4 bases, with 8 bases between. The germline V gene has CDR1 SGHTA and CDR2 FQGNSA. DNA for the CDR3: TGTGCCAGCAGCCGCGCCTTCTATGGCTACACCTTC. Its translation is CASSRAFYGYTF.

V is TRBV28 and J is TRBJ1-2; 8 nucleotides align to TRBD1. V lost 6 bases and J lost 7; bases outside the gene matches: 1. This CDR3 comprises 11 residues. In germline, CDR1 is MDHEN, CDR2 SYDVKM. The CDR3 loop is CASRTGGGYTF. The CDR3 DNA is TGTGCCAGCAGAACAGGGGGTGGCTACACCTTC.

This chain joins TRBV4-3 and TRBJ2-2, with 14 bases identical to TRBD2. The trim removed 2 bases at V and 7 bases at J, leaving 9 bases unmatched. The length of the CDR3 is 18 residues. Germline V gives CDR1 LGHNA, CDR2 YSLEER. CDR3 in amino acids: CASSQTLGLAGGGGELFF. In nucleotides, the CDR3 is TGCGCCAGCAGCCAAACCCTAGGACTAGCGGGAGGAGGCGGGGAGCTGTTTTTT.

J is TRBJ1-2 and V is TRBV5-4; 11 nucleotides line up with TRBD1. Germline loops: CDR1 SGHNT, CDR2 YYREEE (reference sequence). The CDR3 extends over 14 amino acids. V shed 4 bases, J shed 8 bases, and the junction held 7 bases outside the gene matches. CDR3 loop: CASSTGQGARGYTF. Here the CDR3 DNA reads TGTGCCAGCAGCACAGGACAGGGGGCGCGCGGCTACACCTTC.

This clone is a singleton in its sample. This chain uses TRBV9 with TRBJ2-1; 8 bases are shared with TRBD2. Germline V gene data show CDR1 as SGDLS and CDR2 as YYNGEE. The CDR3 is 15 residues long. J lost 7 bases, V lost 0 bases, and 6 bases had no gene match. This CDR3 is CASSVGGTSDNEQFF. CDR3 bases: TGTGCCAGCAGCGTAGGCGGGACTAGTGATAATGAGCAGTTCTTC.

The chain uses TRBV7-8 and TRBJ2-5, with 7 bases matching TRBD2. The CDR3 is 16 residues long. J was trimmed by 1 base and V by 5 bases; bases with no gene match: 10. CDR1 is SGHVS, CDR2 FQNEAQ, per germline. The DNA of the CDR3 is TGTGCCAGCAGCCTCAGGACTAGAAAAAGCCAAGAGACCCAGTACTTC. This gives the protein CASSLRTRKSQETQYF.

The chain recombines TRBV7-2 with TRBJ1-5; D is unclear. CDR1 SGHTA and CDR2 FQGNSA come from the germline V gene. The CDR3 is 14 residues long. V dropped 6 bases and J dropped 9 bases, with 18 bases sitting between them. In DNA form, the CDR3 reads TGTGCCAGCAGTCTCAATCCATACGGAGGGCCCCAGCATTTT. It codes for CASSLNPYGGPQHF.

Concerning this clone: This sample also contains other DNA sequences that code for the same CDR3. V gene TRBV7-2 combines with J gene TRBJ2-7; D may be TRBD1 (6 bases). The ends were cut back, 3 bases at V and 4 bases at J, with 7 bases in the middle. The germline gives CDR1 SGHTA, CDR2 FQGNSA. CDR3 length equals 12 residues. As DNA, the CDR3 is TGTGCCAGCAGCTTCCAGGGGTACGAGCAGTACTTC. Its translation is CASSFQGYEQYF.

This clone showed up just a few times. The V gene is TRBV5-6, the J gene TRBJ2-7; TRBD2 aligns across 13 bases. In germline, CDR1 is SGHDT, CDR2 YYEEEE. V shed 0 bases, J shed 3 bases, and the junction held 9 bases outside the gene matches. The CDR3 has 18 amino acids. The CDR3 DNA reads TGTGCCAGCAGCTTGGCGACTAGCGGGAGGACCACGGACTACGAGCAGTACTTC. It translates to CASSLATSGRTTDYEQYF.

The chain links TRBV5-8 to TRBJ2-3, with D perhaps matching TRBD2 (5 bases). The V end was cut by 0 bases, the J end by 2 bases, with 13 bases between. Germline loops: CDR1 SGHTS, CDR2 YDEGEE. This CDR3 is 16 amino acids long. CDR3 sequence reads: CASSLGSGSHTDTQYF. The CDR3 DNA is TGTGCCAGCAGCTTGGGCAGCGGCTCACACACAGATACGCAGTATTTT. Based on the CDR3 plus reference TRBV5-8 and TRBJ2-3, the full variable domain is EAGVTQSPTHLIKTRGQQATLRCSPISGHTSVYWYQQALGLGLQFLLWYDEGEERNRGNFPPRFSGRQFPNYSSELNVNALELEDSALYLCASSLGSGSHTDTQYFGPGTRLTVL.

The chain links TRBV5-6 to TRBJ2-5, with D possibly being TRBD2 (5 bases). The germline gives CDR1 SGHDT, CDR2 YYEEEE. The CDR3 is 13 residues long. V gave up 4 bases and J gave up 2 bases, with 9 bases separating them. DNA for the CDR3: TGTGCCAGCAGCCCTGGGAGACAAGAGACCCAGTACTTC. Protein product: CASSPGRQETQYF.

Written as DNA, the CDR3 is TGTGCCAGCAGGACGACTAGCGGGGGTTCCTACGAGCAGTACTTC. This sequence encodes CASRTTSGGSYEQYF. This chain connects TRBV6-5 to TRBJ2-7, with 12 bases fitting TRBD2. Germline values: CDR1 MNHEY, CDR2 SVGAGI. The junction had 4 bases not matched to a gene; V was cut back by 6 bases and J by 1 base. This CDR3 is built from 15 residues.

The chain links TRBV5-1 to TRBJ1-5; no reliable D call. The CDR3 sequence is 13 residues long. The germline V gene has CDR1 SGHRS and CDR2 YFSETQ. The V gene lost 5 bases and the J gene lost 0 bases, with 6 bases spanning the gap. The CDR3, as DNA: TGCGCCAGCAGGGGAGATAGCAATCAGCCCCAGCATTTT. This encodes CASRGDSNQPQHF. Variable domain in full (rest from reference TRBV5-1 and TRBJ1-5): KAGVTQTPRYLIKTRGQQVTLSCSPISGHRSVSWYQQTPGQGLQFLFEYFSETQRNKGNFPGRFSGRQFSNSRSEMNVSTLELGDSALYLCASRGDSNQPQHFGDGTRLSIL.

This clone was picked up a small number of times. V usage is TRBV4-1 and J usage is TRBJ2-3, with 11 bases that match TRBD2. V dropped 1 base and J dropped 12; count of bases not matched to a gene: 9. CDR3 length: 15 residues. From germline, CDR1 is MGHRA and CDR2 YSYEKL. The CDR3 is CASSQVLAGGGVQYF. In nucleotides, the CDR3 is TGCGCCAGCAGCCAAGTCCTAGCGGGGGGCGGGGTCCAGTATTTT.

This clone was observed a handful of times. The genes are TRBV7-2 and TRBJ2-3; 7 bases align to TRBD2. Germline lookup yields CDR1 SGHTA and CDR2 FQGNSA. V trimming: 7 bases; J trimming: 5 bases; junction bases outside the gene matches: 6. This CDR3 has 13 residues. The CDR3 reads CASNLGGGDTQYF. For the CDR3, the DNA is TGTGCCAGCAACCTGGGCGGGGGAGATACGCAGTATTTT.

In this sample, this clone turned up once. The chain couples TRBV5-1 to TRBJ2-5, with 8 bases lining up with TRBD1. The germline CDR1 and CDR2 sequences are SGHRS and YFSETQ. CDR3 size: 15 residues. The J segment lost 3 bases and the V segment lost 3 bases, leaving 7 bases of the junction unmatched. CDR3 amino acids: CASSYLGQGEETQYF. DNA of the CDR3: TGCGCCAGCAGCTATCTTGGACAGGGCGAAGAGACCCAGTACTTC.

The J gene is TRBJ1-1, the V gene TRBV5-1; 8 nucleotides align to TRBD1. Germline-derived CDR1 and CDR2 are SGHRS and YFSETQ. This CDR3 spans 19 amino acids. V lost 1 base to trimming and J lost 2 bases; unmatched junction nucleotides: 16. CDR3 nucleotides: TGCGCCAGCAGCTTGACAACCAATGGACAGGGACTCCTTAACACTGAAGCTTTCTTT. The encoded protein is CASSLTTNGQGLLNTEAFF. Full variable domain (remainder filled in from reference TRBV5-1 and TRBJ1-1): KAGVTQTPRYLIKTRGQQVTLSCSPISGHRSVSWYQQTPGQGLQFLFEYFSETQRNKGNFPGRFSGRQFSNSRSEMNVSTLELGDSALYLCASSLTTNGQGLLNTEAFFGQGTRLTVV.

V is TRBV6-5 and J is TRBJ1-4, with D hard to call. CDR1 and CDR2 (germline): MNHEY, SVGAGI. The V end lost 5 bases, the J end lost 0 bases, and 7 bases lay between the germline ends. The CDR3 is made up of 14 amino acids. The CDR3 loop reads CASSPGPTNEKLFF. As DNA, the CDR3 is TGTGCCAGCAGTCCAGGCCCAACTAATGAAAAACTGTTTTTT.

CDR3 in DNA: TGCGCCAGCAGCGCTTCGGCGGGAGGGATGAACACTGAAGCTTTCTTT. Translation gives CASSASAGGMNTEAFF. The gene calls are TRBV5-1 and TRBJ1-1; D remains unclear. Trimming left V 4 bases short and J 0 bases short, with 16 bases between. CDR1 is SGHRS, CDR2 YFSETQ, per germline. CDR3 size: 16 residues.

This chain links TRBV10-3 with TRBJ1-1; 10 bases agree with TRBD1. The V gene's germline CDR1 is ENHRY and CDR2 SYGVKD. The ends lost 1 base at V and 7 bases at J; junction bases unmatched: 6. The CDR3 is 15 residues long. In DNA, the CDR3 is TGTGCCATCAGTGAGTACGGGACAGGGGCCCGTGAAGCTTTCTTT. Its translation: CAISEYGTGAREAFF.

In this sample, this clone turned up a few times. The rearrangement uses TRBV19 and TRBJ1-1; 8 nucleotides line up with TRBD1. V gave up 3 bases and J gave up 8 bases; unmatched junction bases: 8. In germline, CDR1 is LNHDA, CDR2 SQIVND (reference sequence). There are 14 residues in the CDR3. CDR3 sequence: CASSMEGRTGEAFF. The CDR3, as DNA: TGTGCCAGTAGTATGGAAGGGCGGACAGGGGAAGCTTTCTTT. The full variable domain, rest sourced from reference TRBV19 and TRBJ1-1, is DGGITQSPKYLFRKEGQNVTLSCEQNLNHDAMYWYRQDPGQGLRLIYYSQIVNDFQKGDIAEGYSVSREKKESFPLTVTSAQKNPTAFYLCASSMEGRTGEAFFGQGTRLTVV.

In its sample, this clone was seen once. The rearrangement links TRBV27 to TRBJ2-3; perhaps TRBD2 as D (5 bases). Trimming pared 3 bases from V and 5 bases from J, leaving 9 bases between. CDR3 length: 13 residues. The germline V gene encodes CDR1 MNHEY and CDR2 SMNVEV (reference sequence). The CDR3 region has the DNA TGTGCCAGCAGTTTTGGTGGAGGAGATACGCAGTATTTT. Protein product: CASSFGGGDTQYF.

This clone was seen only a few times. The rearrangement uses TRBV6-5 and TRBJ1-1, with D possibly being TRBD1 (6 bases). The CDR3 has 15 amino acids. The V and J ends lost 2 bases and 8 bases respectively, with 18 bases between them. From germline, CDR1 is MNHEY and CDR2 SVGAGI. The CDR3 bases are TGTGCCAGCAGTTACAACATAGACAGGCGTCACGAAGCTTTCTTT. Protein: CASSYNIDRRHEAFF.

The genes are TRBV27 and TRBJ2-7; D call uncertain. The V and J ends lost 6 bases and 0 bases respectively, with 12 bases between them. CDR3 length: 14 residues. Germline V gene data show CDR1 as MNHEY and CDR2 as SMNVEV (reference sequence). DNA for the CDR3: TGTGCCAGCAGCCTAGGTGTTAGCTCCTACGAGCAGTACTTC. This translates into CASSLGVSSYEQYF.

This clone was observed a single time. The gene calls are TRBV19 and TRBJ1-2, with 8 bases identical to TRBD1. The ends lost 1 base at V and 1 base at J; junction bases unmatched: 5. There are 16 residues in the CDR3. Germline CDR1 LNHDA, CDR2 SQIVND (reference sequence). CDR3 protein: CASSIGQGWRNYGYTF. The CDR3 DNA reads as TGTGCCAGTAGTATAGGACAGGGGTGGCGTAACTATGGCTACACCTTC.

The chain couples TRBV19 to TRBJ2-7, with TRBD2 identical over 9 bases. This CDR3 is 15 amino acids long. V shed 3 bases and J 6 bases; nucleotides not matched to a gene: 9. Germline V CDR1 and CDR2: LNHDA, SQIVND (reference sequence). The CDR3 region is CASSIGVAGVVEQYF. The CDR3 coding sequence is TGTGCCAGTAGTATTGGGGTAGCGGGAGTTGTCGAGCAGTACTTC.